Listed below are T cell receptor beta chains from one sample, sequenced in a study of CD8+CD57+ T cells in acquired aplastic anemia. TCRdb analysed the reads with MiXCR anew, one entry per CDR3 protein. Of about 270,000 distinct CDR3 sequences listed, approximately 56% were seen once; the top ten hold 6.5% to 10%. Material for sequencing was sorted CD4+, CD8+, or CD8+CD57+ T cells (not recorded which) from PBMCs. The receptors were sampled from a human donor with severe aplastic anemia or a healthy control (not recorded which). Both conserved end residues are part of each CDR3. The D gene is left open where the match is weak. The size field is filled for only some rows; it gives once, few, many or a size class.

v_call	j_call	d_call	clone_size	cdr3_aa	cdr3_nt
TRBV14	TRBJ2-5	-	once	CASSRSDPGYLQETQYF	TGTGCCAGCAGTCGCTCAGACCCAGGGTACCTCCAAGAGACCCAGTACTTC
TRBV10-3	TRBJ2-6	-	-	CAISLGEAGANVLTF	TGTGCCATCAGTTTGGGGGAGGCTGGGGCCAACGTCCTGACTTTC
TRBV27	TRBJ1-1	-	-	CASSGRGSTEAFF	TGTGCCAGCAGTGGGCGGGGGAGTACTGAAGCTTTCTTT
TRBV7-2	TRBJ1-2	-	-	CASSPDITYGYTF	TGTGCCAGCAGCCCGGACATTACCTATGGCTACACCTTC
TRBV20-1	TRBJ2-1	-	-	CSAKGNYNEQFF	TGCAGTGCTAAGGGGAATTACAATGAGCAGTTCTTC
TRBV7-9	TRBJ2-5	-	many	CASSLFVVGETQYF	TGTGCCAGCAGCTTATTTGTGGTGGGGGAGACCCAGTACTTC
TRBV7-2	TRBJ2-3	-	-	CASGFRLVAVADKQYF	TGTGCCAGCGGCTTTAGGTTGGTAGCAGTGGCAGATAAGCAGTATTTT
TRBV6-1	TRBJ2-7	-	many	CASTEWGYEQYF	TGTGCCAGCACCGAGTGGGGGTACGAGCAGTACTTC
TRBV24-1	TRBJ2-3	-	-	CATSEAIKDTQYF	TGTGCCACCAGTGAGGCCATAAAGGATACGCAGTATTTT
TRBV13	TRBJ1-1	TRBD1	few	CASSPEQGAQNTEAFF	TGTGCCAGCAGCCCGGAACAGGGGGCGCAGAACACTGAAGCTTTCTTT
TRBV7-9	TRBJ2-1	TRBD2	-	CASSQAGAYNEQFF	TGCGCCAGCAGCCAGGCGGGGGCCTACAATGAGCAGTTCTTC
TRBV7-6	TRBJ1-2	-	-	CASSLDATPGVDYGYTF	TGTGCCAGCAGCTTAGACGCAACCCCTGGGGTAGACTATGGCTACACCTTC
TRBV5-8	TRBJ2-7	TRBD1	few	CASNRQPGQGFSYEQYF	TGTGCCAGCAACCGGCAACCGGGACAGGGATTCTCCTACGAGCAGTACTTC
TRBV5-1	TRBJ2-1	-	-	CASRDRAMYNEQFF	TGCGCCAGCAGAGACCGGGCCATGTACAATGAGCAGTTCTTC
TRBV7-8	TRBJ2-7	-	-	CASSGEGGDLEQYF	TGTGCCAGCAGCGGAGAGGGGGGGGACCTGGAGCAGTACTTC
TRBV9	TRBJ2-1	-	-	CASSGRLKGSIREQFF	TGTGCCAGCAGCGGACGATTGAAGGGGTCAATTAGAGAGCAGTTCTTC
TRBV20-1	TRBJ2-7	-	few	CSARRGAYEQYF	TGCAGTGCTAGGCGCGGAGCCTACGAGCAGTACTTC
TRBV9	TRBJ2-5	TRBD1	-	CASSVLDRSQETQYF	TGTGCCAGCAGCGTACTGGACAGGTCCCAAGAGACCCAGTACTTC
TRBV10-1	TRBJ2-5	-	-	CASSESPQPGETQYF	TGCGCCAGCAGTGAAAGCCCTCAACCGGGGGAGACCCAGTACTTC
TRBV7-2	TRBJ1-6	-	-	CASTERGDNSPLHF	TGTGCCAGCACCGAGCGGGGTGATAATTCACCCCTCCACTTT
TRBV6-4	TRBJ2-3	TRBD1	many	CASSVTGGFSTDTQYF	TGTGCCAGCAGTGTAACAGGGGGCTTTAGCACAGATACGCAGTATTTT
TRBV7-2	TRBJ1-3	-	-	CASSQLQGTAGNTIYF	TGTGCCAGCAGCCAACTACAGGGAACAGCTGGAAACACCATATATTTT
TRBV12-5	TRBJ2-7	TRBD2	many	CASGLSGLDYYEQYF	TGTGCTAGTGGTTTGAGCGGACTAGATTACTACGAGCAGTACTTC
TRBV11-2	TRBJ2-5	-	few	CASSLGWTGRMETQYF	TGTGCCAGCAGCTTAGGGTGGACCGGCCGCATGGAGACCCAGTACTTC
TRBV20-1	TRBJ2-1	TRBD2	many	CSATAGGALYEQFF	TGCAGTGCTACAGCGGGGGGGGCCCTTTATGAGCAGTTCTTC
TRBV24-1	TRBJ2-7	TRBD2	-	CATSPSGSYEQYF	TGTGCCACCAGTCCTAGCGGGAGCTACGAGCAGTACTTC
TRBV10-3	TRBJ1-6	-	-	CAISGGPSNNSPLHF	TGTGCCATCAGTGGGGGACCCTCGAACAATTCACCCCTCCACTTT
TRBV19	TRBJ1-4	-	many	CASTFPFGQIEKLFF	TGTGCCAGTACTTTCCCCTTCGGACAGATAGAAAAACTGTTTTTT
TRBV10-3	TRBJ2-7	-	-	CAISGGFPPYEQYF	TGTGCCATCAGTGGGGGCTTCCCCCCATACGAGCAGTACTTC
TRBV29-1	TRBJ2-1	-	-	CTLSEFGYNEQFF	TGCACCTTAAGCGAGTTCGGGTACAATGAGCAGTTCTTC
TRBV20-1	TRBJ1-5	-	many	CSVGHDPNQPQHF	TGCAGCGTGGGACACGACCCCAATCAGCCCCAGCATTTT
TRBV30	TRBJ1-1	-	few	CAWSGVAGMGTEAFF	TGTGCCTGGAGTGGAGTGGCGGGGATGGGGACTGAAGCTTTCTTT
TRBV2	TRBJ2-2	-	-	CASKGYGPGELFF	TGTGCCAGCAAAGGATATGGGCCCGGTGAGCTGTTTTTT
TRBV4-2	TRBJ1-2	-	many	CASSQDLEYGYTF	TGTGCCAGCAGCCAAGATCTGGAGTATGGCTACACCTTC
TRBV7-8	TRBJ1-6	-	-	CASRGASASPLHF	TGTGCCAGCAGAGGGGCTTCCGCCTCACCCCTCCACTTT
TRBV24-1	TRBJ2-1	-	-	CATSDLNRREQFF	TGTGCCACCAGTGACCTTAATCGACGTGAGCAGTTCTTC
TRBV15	TRBJ2-2	-	-	CATSRDLGGNTGELFF	TGTGCCACCAGCAGAGATCTTGGAGGGAACACCGGGGAGCTGTTTTTT
TRBV27	TRBJ2-2	-	-	CASSFSGFATGELFF	TGTGCCAGCAGTTTTAGCGGATTCGCTACCGGGGAGCTGTTTTTT
TRBV9	TRBJ2-7	TRBD2	-	CASSVASGGRGSYEQYF	TGTGCCAGCAGCGTGGCTAGCGGGGGCCGAGGGAGCTACGAGCAGTACTTC
TRBV24-1	TRBJ1-5	-	-	CATSAQGWPQHF	TGTGCCACCAGTGCTCAAGGTTGGCCCCAGCATTTT
TRBV20-1	TRBJ2-1	-	-	CSAASSRANEQFF	TGCAGTGCCGCAAGTTCGCGGGCGAATGAGCAGTTCTTC
TRBV7-8	TRBJ1-3	TRBD1	few	CASSPGTGSGNTIYF	TGTGCCAGCAGCCCTGGGACAGGGAGCGGAAACACCATATATTTT
TRBV7-9	TRBJ2-7	-	-	CASTSAGSPYEQYF	TGTGCCAGCACCTCGGCAGGCTCCCCCTACGAGCAGTACTTC
TRBV2	TRBJ1-1	-	few	CASSEATEAFF	TGTGCCAGCAGTGAGGCCACTGAAGCTTTCTTT
TRBV20-1	TRBJ1-3	TRBD1	-	CSVPGQGSSGNTIYF	TGCAGTGTCCCGGGACAGGGGAGCTCTGGAAACACCATATATTTT
TRBV7-2	TRBJ1-1	-	few	CASSSGQNTEAFF	TGTGCCAGCAGCTCGGGACAGAACACTGAAGCTTTCTTT
TRBV7-2	TRBJ2-4	-	many	CASSPSRSKNIQYF	TGTGCCAGCAGCCCATCCCGATCCAAAAACATTCAGTACTTC
TRBV7-8	TRBJ2-7	TRBD2	-	CASSPMTSGGHGGEQYF	TGTGCCAGCAGCCCTATGACTAGCGGGGGCCATGGGGGCGAGCAGTACTTC
TRBV20-1	TRBJ2-7	-	-	CSASQIEQYF	TGCAGTGCTAGCCAAATTGAGCAGTACTTC